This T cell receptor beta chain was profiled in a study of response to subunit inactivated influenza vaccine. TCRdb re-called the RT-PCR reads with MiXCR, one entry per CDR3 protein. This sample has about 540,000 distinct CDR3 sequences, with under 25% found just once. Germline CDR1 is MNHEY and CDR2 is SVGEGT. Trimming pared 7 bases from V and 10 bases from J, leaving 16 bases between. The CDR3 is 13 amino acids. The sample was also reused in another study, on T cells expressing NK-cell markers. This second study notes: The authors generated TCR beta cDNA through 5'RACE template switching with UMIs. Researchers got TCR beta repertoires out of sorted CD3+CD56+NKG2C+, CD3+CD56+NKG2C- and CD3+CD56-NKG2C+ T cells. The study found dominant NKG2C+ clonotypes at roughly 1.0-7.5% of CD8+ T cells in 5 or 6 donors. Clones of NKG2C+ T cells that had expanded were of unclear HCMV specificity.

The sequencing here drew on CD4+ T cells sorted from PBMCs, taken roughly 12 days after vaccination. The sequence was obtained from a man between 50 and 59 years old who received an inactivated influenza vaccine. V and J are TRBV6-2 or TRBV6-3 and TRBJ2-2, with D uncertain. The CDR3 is CASNSPVTPELFF. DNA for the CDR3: TGTGCCAGCAATAGCCCCGTGACCCCGGAGCTGTTTTTT.